This T cell receptor beta chain appears in the sequencing data of a study of cytomegalovirus exposure and HLA in healthy donors. Study background: Caucasian-associated ancestry cluster membership applied to around 80% of around 400 genotyped donors.

Study outcomes and limitations: The HLA-A and HLA-B alleles of most subjects were reportedly predicted accurately from TCR beta sequences. Association of a missense DCLRE1C variant with TCR beta V- and J-gene trimming was reported in a later analysis.

The CDR3 loop spans 14 amino acids. V was clipped by 0 bases and J by 9 bases, with 13 bases between them. Per the germline V gene, CDR1 is MGHRA and CDR2 is YSYEKL. Regarding this clone: What it binds is not known.

The PCR contained 60 Vbeta and 13 Jbeta primers. Measured with immunoSEQ multiplex PCR; TCRdb has only the in-frame clones, and not every one. The table includes 150,000 or so clones, approximately 80% detected once. This sequence joins TRBV4-1 and TRBJ2-3; a possible D gene is TRBD1 (5 bases). This TCR was recovered from a woman in her forties or fifties in good health and CMV-seropositive. What was sequenced was PBMCs. CDR3 protein: CASSQDRVSGTQYF. The CDR3 DNA is TGCGCCAGCAGCCAAGATAGAGTCTCAGGGACGCAGTATTTT.